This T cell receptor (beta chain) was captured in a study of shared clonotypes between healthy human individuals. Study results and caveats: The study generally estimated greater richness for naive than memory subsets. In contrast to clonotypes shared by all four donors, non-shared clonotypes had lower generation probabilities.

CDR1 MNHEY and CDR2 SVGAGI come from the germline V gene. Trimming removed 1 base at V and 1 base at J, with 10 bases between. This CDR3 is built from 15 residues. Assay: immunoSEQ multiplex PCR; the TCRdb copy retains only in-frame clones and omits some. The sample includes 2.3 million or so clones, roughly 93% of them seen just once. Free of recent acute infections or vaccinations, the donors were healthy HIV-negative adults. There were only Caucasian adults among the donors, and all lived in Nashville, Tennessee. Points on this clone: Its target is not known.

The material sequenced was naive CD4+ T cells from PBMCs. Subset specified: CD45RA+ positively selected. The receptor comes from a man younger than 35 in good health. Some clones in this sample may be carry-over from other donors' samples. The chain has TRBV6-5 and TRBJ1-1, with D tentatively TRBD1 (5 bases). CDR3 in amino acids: CASSYFSTANTEAFF. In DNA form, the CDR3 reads TGTGCCAGCAGTTACTTCTCGACAGCGAACACTGAAGCTTTCTTT.